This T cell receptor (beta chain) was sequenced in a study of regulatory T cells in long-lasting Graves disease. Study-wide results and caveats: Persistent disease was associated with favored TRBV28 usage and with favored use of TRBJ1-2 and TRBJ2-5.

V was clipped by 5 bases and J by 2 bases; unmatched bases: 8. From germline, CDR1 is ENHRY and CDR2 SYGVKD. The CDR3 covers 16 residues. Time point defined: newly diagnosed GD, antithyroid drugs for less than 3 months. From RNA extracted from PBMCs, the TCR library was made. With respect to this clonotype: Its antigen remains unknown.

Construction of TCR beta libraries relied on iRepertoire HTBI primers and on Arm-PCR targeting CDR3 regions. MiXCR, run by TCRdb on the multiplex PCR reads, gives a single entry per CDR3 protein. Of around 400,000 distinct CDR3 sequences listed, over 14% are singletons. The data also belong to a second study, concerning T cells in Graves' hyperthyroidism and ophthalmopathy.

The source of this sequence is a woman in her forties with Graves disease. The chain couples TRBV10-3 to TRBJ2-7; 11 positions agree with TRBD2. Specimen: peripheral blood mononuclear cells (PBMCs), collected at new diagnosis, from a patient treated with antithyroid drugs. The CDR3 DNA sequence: TGTGCCATCAGTCCGGGACTAGCGGTCCCTACCTACGAGCAGTACTTC. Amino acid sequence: CAISPGLAVPTYEQYF.